These 10 T cell receptor beta chains share one sample of origin, sequenced in a study of graft-versus-host responses after intestinal transplantation. Which antigens these TCRs recognize remains unknown. The data were produced by immunoSEQ multiplex PCR, yet TCRdb's version contains in-frame clones alone and is incomplete. The table includes more than 65,000 clones, around 96% detected once. The specimen comprised unstimulated CD8+ T cells sorted from spleen or lymph node cells, sampled before intestinal transplant. These TCRs come from a human donor who received an intestinal transplant.

This clone appeared a single time. The rearrangement joins TRBV19 to TRBJ1-1; tentative D call: TRBD1 (5 bases). Germline loops: CDR1 LNHDA, CDR2 SQIVND (reference sequence). Trimming left V 3 bases short and J 0 bases short, with 8 bases between. There are 14 residues in the CDR3. In DNA form, the CDR3 reads TGTGCCAGTAGTATGGAGGGGATGAACACTGAAGCTTTCTTT. Translating it yields CASSMEGMNTEAFF.

V and J are TRBV29-1 and TRBJ2-7; 8 nucleotides match TRBD1. Germline CDR1 SQVTM, CDR2 ANQGSEA. CDR3 length equals 15 residues. The J segment lost 0 bases and the V segment lost 1 base, leaving 5 bases of the junction unmatched. CDR3 nucleotide sequence: TGCAGCGTTGAAGGAACAGGGGGGAGCTCCTACGAGCAGTACTTC. Translation gives CSVEGTGGSSYEQYF.

The chain recombines TRBV20-1 with TRBJ2-7; D gene unclear. CDR1 is DFQATT and CDR2 is SNEGSKA in the germline V gene (reference sequence). V was cut by 6 bases and J by 6 bases, with 12 bases left in between. This CDR3 spans 11 amino acids. The CDR3 spells CSAPTVFEQYF. The CDR3 nucleotides read TGCAGTGCCCCAACAGTCTTCGAGCAGTACTTC.

The CDR3 spells CASSQGDRELRGYTF. CDR3 sequence (DNA): TGTGCCAGCAGTCAAGGGGACAGGGAATTACGTGGCTACACCTTC. This chain connects TRBV27 to TRBJ1-2, with 9 bases aligning to TRBD1. The CDR3 runs 15 residues. CDR1 and CDR2 (germline): MNHEY, SMNVEV (reference sequence). V shed 5 bases, J shed 7 bases, and the junction held 11 bases outside the gene matches.

V usage is TRBV13 and J usage is TRBJ2-5; 10 positions match TRBD2. The DNA matches TRBJ2-7 better at its end, which makes the J call doubtful. Germline V CDR1 and CDR2: PRHDT, FYEKMQ (reference sequence). This CDR3 region has 14 residues. The CDR3 reads CASSSSGSSYEQYF. In nucleotides, the CDR3 is TGTGCCAGCAGCTCTAGCGGGAGCTCCTACGAGCAGTACTTC.

The chain has TRBV9 and TRBJ2-1; TRBD2 is a possible D gene (6 bases). The CDR3 length is 16 residues. The V end lost 3 bases, the J end lost 0 bases, and 13 bases lay between the germline ends. Germline V gene data show CDR1 as SGDLS and CDR2 as YYNGEE. The CDR3 region is CASSAVSGPSYNEQFF. CDR3 nucleotides: TGTGCCAGCAGCGCCGTTAGCGGCCCCTCCTACAATGAGCAGTTCTTC.

The V call is TRBV10-1, the J call TRBJ2-3, with 10 bases that match TRBD2. Germline CDR1 is WNHNN and CDR2 is SYGVQD (reference sequence). There are 18 residues in the CDR3. V gave up 3 bases and J gave up 6 bases; unmatched junction bases: 15. The CDR3 protein is CASSESGMLAGDSDTQYF. Written as DNA, the CDR3 is TGCGCCAGCAGTGAATCTGGGATGCTAGCGGGAGACTCCGATACGCAGTATTTT.

This clone was observed a handful of times. The chain carries TRBV5-1 and TRBJ2-6; tentatively, D is TRBD1 or TRBD2 (6 bases each). The CDR3 has 17 residues. The germline CDR1 and CDR2 sequences are SGHRS and YFSETQ. V was pared by 1 base and J by 0 bases, with 11 bases between. The CDR3, as DNA: TGCGCCAGCAGCTTGAGGGGGGTGGCCTCTGGGGCCAACGTCCTGACTTTC. This codes for CASSLRGVASGANVLTF.

The chain uses TRBV27 and TRBJ2-2; D unresolved. V was shortened by 3 bases and J by 3 bases, with 2 bases between the two germline ends. CDR1 is MNHEY and CDR2 is SMNVEV in the germline V gene (reference sequence). The CDR3 contains 12 residues. For the CDR3, the DNA is TGTGCCAGCAGTTTGCACACCGGGGAGCTGTTTTTT. Encoded protein: CASSLHTGELFF.

A remark on this clone: Relative to the germline gene, one junction end is altered; a read error may explain this. The rearrangement uses TRBV19 and TRBJ2-1, with 11 bases fitting TRBD2. Germline CDR1 reads LNHDA; CDR2 reads SQIVND (reference sequence). The CDR3 sequence is 16 residues long. CDR3 residues: CASSIAGGKGWNEQFF. The CDR3 DNA reads as TGTGCCAGTAGCATAGCGGGAGGGAAGGGGTGGAATGAGCAGTTCTTC. Full variable domain (missing parts from reference TRBV19 and TRBJ2-1): DGGITQSPKYLFRKEGQNVTLSCEQNLNHDAMYWYRQDPGQGLRLIYYSQIVNDFQKGDIAEGYSVSREKKESFPLTVTSAQKNPTAFYLCASSIAGGKGWNEQFFGPGTRLTVL.